This T cell receptor (beta chain) was observed in a study of cytomegalovirus exposure and HLA in healthy donors. As for this clone: Antigen unknown.

The PCR contained 60 Vbeta and 13 Jbeta primers. Assay: immunoSEQ multiplex PCR; the TCRdb copy retains only in-frame clones and omits some. Its table records around 70,000 clones. Healthy individuals who donated bone marrow served as the donors. At collection, donors were nominally healthy, but unrecorded immune exposures were probable. Whole-study results and caveats: Prior analysis indicated that the majority of TCR beta V segments exhibited productivity approximately 87% or approximately 30% of the time. Trimming of TCR beta V- and J-genes showed a link, identified in a later analysis, to a missense DCLRE1C variant.

The ends were cut back, 3 bases at V and 0 bases at J, with 5 bases in the middle. The germline V gene has CDR1 SQVTM and CDR2 ANQGSEA. This CDR3 is built from 12 residues. The material sequenced was PBMCs. This clonotype originated in a female donor in good health and CMV-seropositive. V usage is TRBV29-1 and J usage is TRBJ2-5; D ambiguous. Written as DNA, the CDR3 is TGCAGCGTTGATCGGTACCAAGAGACCCAGTACTTC. It is translated as CSVDRYQETQYF.